The clone carrying this T cell receptor beta chain was seen more than once but under ten times. Its antigen is still unknown. This specimen comes from a study of T-cell memory formation after mild COVID-19. Findings and limits, study-wide: Most CD4+ clones that shrank were in CM and EM, while CD8+ ones turned up in EMRA. Later expanders leaned CD4+, whereas day 15 to 85 contracting clones were balanced CD4/CD8. Pre-infection memory contained some responding clones, which suggested that cross-reactive memory had joined.

Per the germline V gene, CDR1 is SGDLS and CDR2 is YYNGEE. The ends lost 9 bases at V and 3 bases at J; junction bases unmatched: 8. CDR3 length: 15 amino acids. TCRdb called the 5' RACE reads again in MiXCR, with one record for every CDR3 protein. This table holds about 360,000 distinct CDR3 sequences, about an eighth found once. The clonotype originates from a man between 18 and 35 years old who had mild COVID-19 (a few samples of this study predate the infection). Cell type and time point are not known. The chain joins TRBV9 to TRBJ2-2, with TRBD1 identical over 10 bases. What was sequenced was PBMCs or a T cell subset sorted from them (not recorded which). The CDR3 region has the DNA TGTGCCACCGCTCCGGGACAGGGGTACACCGGGGAGCTGTTTTTT. Translated, it gives CATAPGQGYTGELFF. Combining the CDR3 with reference TRBV9 and TRBJ2-2 gives the whole variable domain DSGVTQTPKHLITATGQRVTLRCSPRSGDLSVYWYQQSLDQGLQFLIQYYNGEERAKGNILERFSAQQFPDLHSELNLSSLELGDSALYFCATAPGQGYTGELFFGEGSRLTVL.